A single sample is the source of the 6 T cell receptor beta chains below, sequenced in a study of T cell repertoires in cytomegalovirus infection. Their recognized antigens are unknown. A single record per CDR3 protein comes from TCRdb applying MiXCR to the reads. The sample holds some 920,000 distinct CDR3 sequences, around 29% seen once. The specimen was cultured CD8+ T cells from PBMCs, collected from culture after CMV antigen stimulation. Every receptor here comes from a human donor in good health (CMV status not recorded). Some clones in this sample may be carry-over from other donors' samples.

V usage is TRBV6-2 or TRBV6-3 and J usage is TRBJ2-3; no definite D call. V dropped 2 bases and J dropped 6 bases, with 6 bases sitting between them. Germline lookup yields CDR1 MNHEY and CDR2 SVGEGT. The length of the CDR3 is 12 residues. CDR3 coding DNA: TGTGCCAGCAGTTACGACGTGGATACGCAGTATTTT. Translation: CASSYDVDTQYF.

CDR3 DNA sequence: TGTGCCAGCTACGGGGGGCCCCCCTATGGCTACACCTTC. Protein: CASYGGPPYGYTF. J is TRBJ1-2 and V is TRBV7-9; a possible D gene is TRBD1 (6 bases). Germline V CDR1 and CDR2: SEHNR, FQNEAQ (reference sequence). V was pared by 8 bases and J by 4 bases, with 14 bases between. The CDR3 runs to 13 residues.

J is TRBJ2-1 and V is TRBV9, with D perhaps assigned TRBD1 or TRBD2 (5 bases each). Between the trimmed V and J ends, which lost 8 bases and 9 bases, there was a span of 9 bases. CDR3 length: 10 residues. Germline-derived CDR1 and CDR2 are SGDLS and YYNGEE. The CDR3 DNA follows: TGTGCCAGTGAGGGGAGTGAGCAGTTCTTC. Protein: CASEGSEQFF.

The chain couples TRBV28 to TRBJ1-2; a weak D match, TRBD1 (5 bases). The CDR3 sequence is 14 residues long. The V gene lost 5 bases and the J gene lost 4 bases, with 14 bases spanning the gap. In germline, CDR1 is MDHEN, CDR2 SYDVKM. In DNA, the CDR3 is TGTGCCAGCAGTCCCGGGACGGTGGTCTATGGCTACACCTTC. Its protein product is CASSPGTVVYGYTF.

This clonotype has a handful of counts. The rearrangement links TRBV12-3 or TRBV12-4 to TRBJ2-2, with unresolved D. The CDR3 consists of 14 residues. The V end was cut by 7 bases, the J end by 0 bases, with 9 bases between. The DNA for the CDR3 is TGTGCCAGCACCGAGAACCCGAACACCGGGGAGCTGTTTTTT. Its translation is CASTENPNTGELFF.

This clonotype was picked up a small number of times. J is TRBJ1-1 and V is TRBV12-3 or TRBV12-4, with D hard to call. The V gene lost 4 bases and the J gene lost 0 bases, with 9 bases spanning the gap. The CDR3 totals 14 residues. The CDR3 DNA follows: TGTGCCAGCAGTTGGTACAGAGTGAACACTGAAGCTTTCTTT. Translation: CASSWYRVNTEAFF.